What follows describes a single T cell receptor beta chain. This specimen belongs to a study of blood T cell repertoires in COVID-19. Across the study: Samples taken during acute and convalescent COVID-19 were collected in the United States, Italy and Spain. PBMCs, B-cell-depleted T cells, or T cells were the source of the cDNA or gDNA that made up the material.

Per the original data handling: Nucleated cell counts were estimated from reference gene primer amplification. Assay used: immunoSEQ multiplex PCR; TCRdb lists only in-frame clones, some missing. For V, J and clone size, that table is used; D and trimming come from the DNA. The sample lists around 130,000 clones; around 88% were seen once. This TCR came from a woman in her 50s who had recovered from COVID-19. Input material: peripheral blood.

CDR3 nucleotide sequence: TGTGCCAGTAGGGGACAGGTGAATCAGCCCCAGCATTTT. Translation gives CASRGQVNQPQHF. J is TRBJ1-5 and V is TRBV19, with 8 bases aligning to TRBD1. Germline V gene sequence: CDR1 LNHDA, CDR2 SQIVND (reference sequence). With 6 bases clipped from V and 4 bases from J, the junction kept 2 bases outside the gene matches. The CDR3 extends over 13 amino acids. The full variable domain, with the rest looked up from reference TRBV19 and TRBJ1-5, is DGGITQSPKYLFRKEGQNVTLSCEQNLNHDAMYWYRQDPGQGLRLIYYSQIVNDFQKGDIAEGYSVSREKKESFPLTVTSAQKNPTAFYLCASRGQVNQPQHFGDGTRLSIL.